This T cell receptor beta chain is drawn from a study of cytomegalovirus exposure and HLA in healthy donors. The overall study: Per a later analysis, the roughly 690 first-cohort and 120 or so validation repertoires shared one platform. General study results and limits: A later analysis found first-cohort TCR clusters tended to co-occur in the approximately 110 validation repertoires.

The CDR3 loop spans 14 amino acids. Germline CDR1 and CDR2: SGHDN and FVKESK. A note on this clone: As yet, its antigen is unknown. An end of the junction differs from the germline gene, which may be a read error.

Here immunoSEQ multiplex PCR was the method, and the copy in TCRdb shows in-frame clones only, minus some. The sample contains 100,000 or so clones, approximately 90% of which appear only once. V is TRBV14 and J is TRBJ2-2; D is perhaps TRBD1 (5 bases). The specimen sequenced was PBMCs. The sequence came from a woman aged 18-30 years in good health and CMV-seropositive. The CDR3 DNA reads as TGTGCCAGCAGCCAAAGGACAAGCACCCGGGAGCTGTTTTTT. Protein product: CASSQRTSTRELFF.